This T cell receptor beta chain appears in the sequencing data of a study of blood T cells in healthy people across ages. Study-level background: Through template switching, about one barcoded beta molecule was captured per two T cells, as measured in model experiments.

It was with a sample-barcoded 5' primer and a J-beta primer mix that a second PCR of roughly 7 to 12 cycles was run. TCRdb independently ran MiXCR on the 5' RACE reads; one entry per CDR3 protein. The sample has over a million distinct CDR3 sequences, around 43% seen once; the top ten hold 15% to 20%. CDR3 length: 15 amino acids. Per the germline V gene, CDR1 is SGHRS and CDR2 is YFSETQ. The trim removed 4 bases at V and 2 bases at J, leaving 7 bases unmatched. Each donor was a healthy Caucasian individual from Russia, aged about 6 to 90. No fewer than 7 million PBMCs went into each sample. This TCR came from a woman aged 60-75 years in good health. The sample consisted of blood. The chain joins TRBV5-1 to TRBJ2-3; 7 nucleotides match TRBD2. The CDR3 DNA reads TGCGCCAGCAGCGGGAGCGGGGAAACCACAGATACGCAGTATTTT. It specifies CASSGSGETTDTQYF. Full variable domain (outside the CDR3, taken from reference TRBV5-1 and TRBJ2-3): KAGVTQTPRYLIKTRGQQVTLSCSPISGHRSVSWYQQTPGQGLQFLFEYFSETQRNKGNFPGRFSGRQFSNSRSEMNVSTLELGDSALYLCASSGSGETTDTQYFGPGTRLTVL.